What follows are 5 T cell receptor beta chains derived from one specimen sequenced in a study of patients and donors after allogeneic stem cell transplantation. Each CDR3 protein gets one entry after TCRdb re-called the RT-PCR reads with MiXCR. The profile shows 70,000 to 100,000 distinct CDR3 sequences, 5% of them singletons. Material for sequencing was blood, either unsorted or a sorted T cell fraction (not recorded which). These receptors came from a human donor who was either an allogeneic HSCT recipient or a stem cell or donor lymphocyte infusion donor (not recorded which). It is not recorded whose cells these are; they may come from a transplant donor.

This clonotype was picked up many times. The CDR3: CASRRSGATYEQYF. The CDR3 bases are TGTGCCAGCAGGCGTAGCGGGGCAACCTACGAGCAGTACTTC. The chain joins TRBV28 to TRBJ2-7; 8 bases agree with TRBD2. Germline values: CDR1 MDHEN, CDR2 SYDVKM. V shed 6 bases, J shed 2 bases, and the junction held 6 bases outside the gene matches. The CDR3 has 14 amino acids. The full variable domain, in which reference TRBV28 and TRBJ2-7 provide the parts outside the CDR3, is DVKVTQSSRYLVKRTGEKVFLECVQDMDHENMFWYRQDPGLGLRLIYFSYDVKMKEKGDIPEGYSVSREKKERFSLILESASTNQTSMYLCASRRSGATYEQYFGPGTRLTVT.

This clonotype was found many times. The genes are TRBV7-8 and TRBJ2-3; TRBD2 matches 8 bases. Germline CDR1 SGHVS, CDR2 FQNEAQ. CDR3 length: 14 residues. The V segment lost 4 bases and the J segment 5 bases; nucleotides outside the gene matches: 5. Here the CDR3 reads CASSWGLGGDTQYF. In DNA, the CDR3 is TGTGCCAGCAGCTGGGGACTAGGAGGAGATACGCAGTATTTT.

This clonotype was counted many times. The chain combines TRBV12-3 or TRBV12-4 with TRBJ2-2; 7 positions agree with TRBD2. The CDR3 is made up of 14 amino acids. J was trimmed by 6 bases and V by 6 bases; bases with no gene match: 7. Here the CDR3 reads CASRRETSPGELFF. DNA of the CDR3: TGTGCCAGCAGGAGAGAGACTAGCCCCGGGGAGCTGTTTTTT.

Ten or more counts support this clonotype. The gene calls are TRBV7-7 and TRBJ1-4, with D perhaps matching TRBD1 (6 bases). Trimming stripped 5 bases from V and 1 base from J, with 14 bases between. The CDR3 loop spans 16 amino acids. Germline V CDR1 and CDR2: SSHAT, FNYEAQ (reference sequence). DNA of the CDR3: TGTGCCAGCAGCCCCGACTCCAGGGGAACTAATGAAAAACTGTTTTTT. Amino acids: CASSPDSRGTNEKLFF.

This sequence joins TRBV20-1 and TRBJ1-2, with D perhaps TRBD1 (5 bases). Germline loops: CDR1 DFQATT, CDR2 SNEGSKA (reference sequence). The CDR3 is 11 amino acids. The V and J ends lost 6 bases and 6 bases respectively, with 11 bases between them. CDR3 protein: CSASPGNGYTF. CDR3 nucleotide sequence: TGCAGTGCCAGCCCAGGGAATGGCTACACCTTC.